The rows below give T cell receptor beta chains drawn from one sample of a study of T cells in Graves' hyperthyroidism and ophthalmopathy. TCRdb processed the multiplex PCR reads anew with MiXCR; each CDR3 protein has one entry. The top ten hold under 25% of the sample, which has around 350,000 distinct CDR3 sequences, about 15% seen once. Sequencing used blood. The receptors originated from a woman aged 55-70 years with Graves' ophthalmopathy. The CDR3 runs from the conserved cysteine through the conserved F or W. D genes are given only for firm matches. Size tells how often a clone was seen (once, few, many) or the class of an expanded clone, and some rows leave it out.

D gene | clone size | J gene | V gene | CDR3 protein | CDR3 DNA
- | - | TRBJ2-5 | TRBV5-1 | CASSLKPDPGLETQYF | TGCGCCAGCAGCTTGAAACCGGATCCAGGGTTGGAGACCCAGTACTTC
TRBD1 | - | TRBJ1-1 | TRBV4-1 | CASSQDPTGSRSFF | TGCGCCAGCAGCCAAGACCCGACAGGGTCGAGGTCTTTCTTT
TRBD1 | - | TRBJ2-3 | TRBV5-6 | CASSWDRELGTDTQYF | TGTGCCAGCAGCTGGGACAGGGAGCTTGGCACAGATACGCAGTATTTT
TRBD2 | - | TRBJ2-1 | TRBV20-1 | CSAPRGTWLAGGNEQFF | TGCAGTGCCCCCCGGGGGACGTGGCTAGCGGGAGGGAATGAGCAGTTCTTC
- | - | TRBJ1-2 | TRBV28 | CASSLTRVGKFDYGYTF | TGTGCCAGCAGTTTAACCCGGGTCGGCAAATTTGACTATGGCTACACCTTC
- | many | TRBJ1-1 | TRBV5-1 | CASSLTANTEAFF | TGTGCCAGCAGCTTGACCGCGAACACTGAAGCTTTCTTT
- | - | TRBJ2-2 | TRBV5-5 | CASSRTVTVANTGELFF | TGTGCCAGCAGCCGAACAGTAACGGTAGCGAACACCGGGGAGCTGTTTTTT
- | many | TRBJ1-2 | TRBV28 | CASSSNYGYTF | TGTGCCAGCAGTTCTAACTATGGCTACACCTTC
TRBD2 | many | TRBJ2-1 | TRBV20-1 | CSASLATSVNYNEQFF | TGCAGTGCTAGTTTAGCGACTAGCGTGAACTACAATGAGCAGTTCTTC
TRBD1 | many | TRBJ2-7 | TRBV7-2 | CASSPGQGTFYEQYF | TGTGCCAGCAGCCCGGGACAGGGAACCTTCTACGAGCAGTACTTC
TRBD1 | many | TRBJ2-7 | TRBV3-1 | CASSQGTGLNEQYF | TGTGCCAGCAGCCAGGGGACAGGGCTGAACGAGCAGTACTTC
TRBD1 | once | TRBJ2-5 | TRBV5-4 | CASSLNRGRETQYF | TGTGCCAGCAGCTTGAACAGGGGGAGAGAGACCCAGTACTTC
TRBD1 | many | TRBJ1-4 | TRBV18 | CASSPVRGGGEKLFF | TGTGCCAGCTCACCGGTACGAGGGGGCGGTGAAAAACTGTTTTTT
- | few | TRBJ2-1 | TRBV3-1 | CASSQTSNNEQFF | TGTGCCAGCAGCCAGACTAGTAACAATGAGCAGTTCTTC
- | few | TRBJ1-1 | TRBV20-1 | CSARAQALNTEAFF | TGCAGTGCTAGAGCGCAGGCTCTAAACACTGAAGCTTTCTTT
- | many | TRBJ1-2 | TRBV3-1 | CASSQDRRGYTF | TGTGCCAGCAGCCAAGATCGAAGGGGCTACACCTTC
TRBD2 | many | TRBJ2-3 | TRBV11-2 | CASSLRPQRGLAGPSDTQYF | TGTGCCAGCAGCCTAAGGCCACAACGGGGGCTAGCGGGTCCATCGGATACGCAGTATTTT
- | - | TRBJ2-2 | TRBV19 | CASNPWMTLPLGELFF | TGTGCCAGTAACCCCTGGATGACCCTACCGTTGGGGGAGCTGTTTTTT
- | - | TRBJ1-6 | TRBV10-1 | CASSETWDSPLHF | TGCGCCAGCAGTGAGACATGGGATTCACCCCTCCACTTT